This TCR beta chain was sequenced for a study of T cell responses to AZD1222 COVID-19 vaccine. Findings and caveats of the study: A rise in Spike-specific TCR breadth and depth followed two AZD1222 doses.

V lost 0 bases to trimming and J lost 12 bases; unmatched junction nucleotides: 11. Germline-derived CDR1 and CDR2 are SGHRS and YFSETQ. The CDR3 is 14 residues long. A remark on this clone: What it binds is not known.

Repertoires were generated with immunoSEQ multiplex PCR, while TCRdb's copy carries only in-frame clones and drops some. The sample consists of 150,000 to 200,000 clones, around 94% of them appearing once. The TCR comes from an adult in good health. The input for sequencing was peripheral blood, taken on day 0 of AZD1222 vaccination. The chain combines TRBV5-1 with TRBJ1-1; 7 bases map to TRBD1. The CDR3 reads CASSLGSGGQSSFF. The CDR3 DNA follows: TGCGCCAGCAGCTTGGGCTCAGGGGGACAAAGTTCTTTCTTT. The variable domain in full, completed from reference TRBV5-1 and TRBJ1-1, reads KAGVTQTPRYLIKTRGQQVTLSCSPISGHRSVSWYQQTPGQGLQFLFEYFSETQRNKGNFPGRFSGRQFSNSRSEMNVSTLELGDSALYLCASSLGSGGQSSFFGQGTRLTVV.